This is a list of T cell receptor beta chains from one sample in a study of CD8 T cells in Susac syndrome. Each CDR3 protein is one row after TCRdb ran MiXCR on the immunoSEQ multiplex PCR reads. The sample holds more than 100,000 distinct CDR3 sequences, around 96% seen once. The source material was CD4+ T cells from PBMCs. These receptors were obtained from a human donor with Susac syndrome. Both conserved end residues are trimmed from each CDR3. The size field is filled for only some rows; it gives once, few, many or a size class.

>TRBJ1-2|TRBV29-1|NA
SDSRGASQGYGYT
>TRBJ1-5|TRBV5-8|NA
ASSLGTYSNQPQH
>TRBJ1-2|TRBV7-9|NA
ANGGRSGYT
>TRBJ2-3|TRBV7-2|NA
ASSLTLRDTQY
>TRBJ2-1|TRBV24-1|NA
ATSDLAGGKNEQF
>TRBJ2-7|TRBV3-1|NA
ASSQQKGEQY
>TRBJ2-2|TRBV7-7|NA
ASRPPGSPGELF
>TRBJ2-7|TRBV14|NA
ASSRGYSSYEQY
>TRBJ1-1|TRBV12-3/TRBV12-4|NA
ASSFGRNTEAF
>TRBJ2-3|TRBV4-3|NA
ASSQVMEGTQY
>TRBJ2-1|TRBV29-1|NA
SVEKRSYNEQF
>TRBJ1-2|TRBV30|once
AWTGQSSNYGYT
>TRBJ2-3|TRBV15|NA
ATISTSEFSTDTQY
>TRBJ2-3|TRBV10-2|NA
ASSTDTQY
>TRBJ2-5|TRBV21-1|NA
ASSRGRSALPRETQY
>TRBJ1-1|TRBV5-1|few
ASSPQTGMNTEAF
>TRBJ2-3|TRBV29-1|NA
SYLWAPDTDTQY
>TRBJ2-3|TRBV20-1|NA
SAPVGGAFRDTQY
>TRBJ1-1|TRBV4-1|NA
ASSSTGTANTEAF
>TRBJ2-1|TRBV6-5|NA
ASSYWPGQGHNEQF
>TRBJ2-7|TRBV20-1|NA
SAVSGDGGFYEQY
>TRBJ2-1|TRBV6-2/TRBV6-3|NA
ASSYRVREQF
>TRBJ1-2|TRBV6-2/TRBV6-3|NA
ASKGNYGYT
>TRBJ2-5|TRBV7-9|NA
ASSPGGLAGAETQY
>TRBJ1-4|TRBV29-1|NA
SVQGNFGEKLF
>TRBJ2-1|TRBV9|NA
ASSDSDRAYNEQF
>TRBJ2-2|TRBV7-2|NA
ASSSGTKNTGELF